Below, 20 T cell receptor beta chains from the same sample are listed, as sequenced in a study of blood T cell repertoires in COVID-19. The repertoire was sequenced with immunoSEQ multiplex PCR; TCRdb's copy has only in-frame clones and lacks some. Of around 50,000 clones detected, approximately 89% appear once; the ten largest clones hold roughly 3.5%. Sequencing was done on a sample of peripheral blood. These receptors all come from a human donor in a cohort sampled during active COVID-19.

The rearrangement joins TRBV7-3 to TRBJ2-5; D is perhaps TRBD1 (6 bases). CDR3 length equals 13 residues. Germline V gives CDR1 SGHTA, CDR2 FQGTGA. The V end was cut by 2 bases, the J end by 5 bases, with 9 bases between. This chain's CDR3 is CASSLGQGETQYF. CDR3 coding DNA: TGTGCCAGCAGCTTAGGGCAGGGGGAGACCCAGTACTTC.

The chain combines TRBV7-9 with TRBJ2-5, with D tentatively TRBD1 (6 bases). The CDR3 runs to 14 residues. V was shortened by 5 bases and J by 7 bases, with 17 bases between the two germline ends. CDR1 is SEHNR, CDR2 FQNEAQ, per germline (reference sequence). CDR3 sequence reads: CASSLDDRPWTQYF. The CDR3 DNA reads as TGTGCCAGCAGCCTGGACGACAGGCCGTGGACCCAGTACTTC. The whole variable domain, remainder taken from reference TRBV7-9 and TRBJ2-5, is DTGVSQNPRHKITKRGQNVTFRCDPISEHNRLYWYRQTLGQGPEFLTYFQNEAQLEKSRLLSDRFSAERPKGSFSTLEIQRTEQGDSAMYLCASSLDDRPWTQYFGPGTRLLVL.

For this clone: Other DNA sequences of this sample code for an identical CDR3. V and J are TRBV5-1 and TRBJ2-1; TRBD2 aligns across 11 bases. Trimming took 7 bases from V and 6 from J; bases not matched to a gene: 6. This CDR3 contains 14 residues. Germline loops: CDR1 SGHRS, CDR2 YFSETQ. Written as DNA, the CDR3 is TGCGCCAGCTCTCTCACTAGCGGGAGCAATGAGCAGTTCTTC. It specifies CASSLTSGSNEQFF.

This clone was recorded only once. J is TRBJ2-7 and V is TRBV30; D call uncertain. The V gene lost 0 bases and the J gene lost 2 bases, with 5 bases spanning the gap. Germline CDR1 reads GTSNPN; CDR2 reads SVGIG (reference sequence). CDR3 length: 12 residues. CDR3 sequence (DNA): TGTGCCTGGAGTGTGTCTCCCTACGAGCAGTACTTC. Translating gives CAWSVSPYEQYF.

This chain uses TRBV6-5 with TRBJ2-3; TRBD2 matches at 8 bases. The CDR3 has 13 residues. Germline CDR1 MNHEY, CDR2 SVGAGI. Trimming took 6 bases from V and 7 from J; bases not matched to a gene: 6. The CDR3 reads CASRAGGEYTQYF. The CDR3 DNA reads TGTGCCAGCAGGGCGGGGGGCGAATATACGCAGTATTTT.

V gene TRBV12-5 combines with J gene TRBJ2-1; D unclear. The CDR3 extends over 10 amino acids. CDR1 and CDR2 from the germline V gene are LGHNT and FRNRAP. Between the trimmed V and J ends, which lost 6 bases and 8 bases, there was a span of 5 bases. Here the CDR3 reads CASGLDEQFF. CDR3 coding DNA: TGTGCTAGTGGACTGGATGAGCAGTTCTTC.

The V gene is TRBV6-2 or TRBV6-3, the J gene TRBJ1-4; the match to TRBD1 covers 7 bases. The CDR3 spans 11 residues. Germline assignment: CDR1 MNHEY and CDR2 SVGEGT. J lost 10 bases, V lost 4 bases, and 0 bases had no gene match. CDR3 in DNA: TGTGCCAGCAGTTCAGGGGGAAAACTGTTTTTT. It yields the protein CASSSGGKLFF.

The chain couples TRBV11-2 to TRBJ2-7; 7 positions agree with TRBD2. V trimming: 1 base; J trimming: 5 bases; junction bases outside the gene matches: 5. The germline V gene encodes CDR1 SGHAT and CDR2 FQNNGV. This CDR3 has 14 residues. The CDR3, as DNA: TGTGCCAGCAGCTTAGTGGGGGGGGTGGACGAGCAGTACTTC. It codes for CASSLVGGVDEQYF.

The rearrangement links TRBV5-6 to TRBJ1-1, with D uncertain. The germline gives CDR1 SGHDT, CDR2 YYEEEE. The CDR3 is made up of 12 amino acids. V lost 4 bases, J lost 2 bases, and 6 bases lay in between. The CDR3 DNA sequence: TGTGCCAGCAGCCGGGTTAACACTGAAGCTTTCTTT. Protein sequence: CASSRVNTEAFF.

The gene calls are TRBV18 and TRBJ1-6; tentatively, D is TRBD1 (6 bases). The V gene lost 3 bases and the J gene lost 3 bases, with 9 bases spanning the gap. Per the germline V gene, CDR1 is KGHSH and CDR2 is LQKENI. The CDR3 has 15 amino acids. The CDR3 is CASSPRTVYNSPLHF. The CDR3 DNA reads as TGTGCCAGCTCACCCCGGACAGTCTATAATTCACCCCTCCACTTT.

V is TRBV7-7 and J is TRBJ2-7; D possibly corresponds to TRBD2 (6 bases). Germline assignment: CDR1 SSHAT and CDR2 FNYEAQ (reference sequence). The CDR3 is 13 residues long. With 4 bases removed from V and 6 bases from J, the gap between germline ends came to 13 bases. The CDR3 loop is CASSSNRAGEQYF. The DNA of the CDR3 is TGTGCCAGCAGCTCGAACCGAGCGGGCGAGCAGTACTTC.

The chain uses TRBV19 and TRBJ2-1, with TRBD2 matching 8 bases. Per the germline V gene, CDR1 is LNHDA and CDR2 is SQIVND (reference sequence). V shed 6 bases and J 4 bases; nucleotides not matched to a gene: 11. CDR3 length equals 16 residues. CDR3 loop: CASSRTAAGGYNEQFF. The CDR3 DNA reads TGTGCCAGTAGCCGAACTGCGGCGGGAGGATACAATGAGCAGTTCTTC.

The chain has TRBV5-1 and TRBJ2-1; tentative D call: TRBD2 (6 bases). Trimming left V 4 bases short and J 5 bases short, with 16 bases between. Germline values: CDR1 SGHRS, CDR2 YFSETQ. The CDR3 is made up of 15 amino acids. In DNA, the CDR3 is TGCGCCAGCAGCCTAAGGGACTTGCCTGACAATGAGCAGTTCTTC. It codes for CASSLRDLPDNEQFF.

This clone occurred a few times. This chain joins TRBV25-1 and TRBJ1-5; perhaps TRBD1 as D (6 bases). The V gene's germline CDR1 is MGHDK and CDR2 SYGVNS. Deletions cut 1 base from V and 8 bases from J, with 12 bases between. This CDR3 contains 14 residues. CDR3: CASSESGGAKPQHF. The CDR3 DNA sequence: TGTGCCAGCAGTGAATCTGGGGGCGCGAAGCCCCAGCATTTT.

CDR3 nucleotide sequence: TGTGCCACCAGCAGCACCGGGACAGGGGGCGTTGGGGAAAAACTGTTTTTT. Protein: CATSSTGTGGVGEKLFF. The gene calls are TRBV15 and TRBJ1-4; 12 bases line up with TRBD1. From germline, CDR1 is LNHNV and CDR2 YYDKDF (reference sequence). With 3 bases clipped from V and 8 bases from J, the junction kept 10 bases outside the gene matches. CDR3 length equals 17 residues.

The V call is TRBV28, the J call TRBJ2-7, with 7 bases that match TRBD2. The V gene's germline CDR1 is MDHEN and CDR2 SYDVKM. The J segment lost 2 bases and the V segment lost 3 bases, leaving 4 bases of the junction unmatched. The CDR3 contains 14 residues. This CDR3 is CASSLAGEAYEQYF. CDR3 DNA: TGTGCCAGCAGTTTGGCGGGAGAGGCCTACGAGCAGTACTTC.

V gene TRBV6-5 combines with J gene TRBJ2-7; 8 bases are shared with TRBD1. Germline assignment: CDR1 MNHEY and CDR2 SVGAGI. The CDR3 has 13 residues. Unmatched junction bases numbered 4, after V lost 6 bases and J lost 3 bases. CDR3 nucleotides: TGTGCCAGCAGGCGTGGACAGGGCTACGAGCAGTACTTC. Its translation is CASRRGQGYEQYF.

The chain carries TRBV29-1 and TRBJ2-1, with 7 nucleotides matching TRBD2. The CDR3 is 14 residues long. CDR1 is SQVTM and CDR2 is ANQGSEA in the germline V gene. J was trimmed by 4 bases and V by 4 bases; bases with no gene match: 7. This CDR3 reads CSVVLAGVYNEQFF. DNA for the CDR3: TGCAGCGTTGTTCTGGCGGGAGTTTACAATGAGCAGTTCTTC.

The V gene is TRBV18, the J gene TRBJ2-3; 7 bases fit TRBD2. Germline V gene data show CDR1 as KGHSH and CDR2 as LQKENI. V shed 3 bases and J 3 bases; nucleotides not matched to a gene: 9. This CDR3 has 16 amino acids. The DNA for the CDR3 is TGTGCCAGCTCACCCGAAATTACTAGCGTGACAGATACGCAGTATTTT. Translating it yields CASSPEITSVTDTQYF.

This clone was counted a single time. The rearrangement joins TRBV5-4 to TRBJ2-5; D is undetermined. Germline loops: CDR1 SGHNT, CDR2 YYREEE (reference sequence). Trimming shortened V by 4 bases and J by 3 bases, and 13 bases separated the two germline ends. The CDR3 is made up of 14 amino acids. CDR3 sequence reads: CASSRRSAEETQYF. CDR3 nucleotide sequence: TGTGCCAGCAGCCGCCGGAGCGCTGAAGAGACCCAGTACTTC.